One sample yielded the 24 T cell receptor beta chains listed below, sequenced in a study of T cells in tumors after PD-1 blockade. Sequencing used immunoSEQ multiplex PCR; TCRdb keeps in-frame clones, though not all of them. Seen here are 14,000 to 15,000 clones, about 80% observed once, and the top ten hold approximately 22%. The sample consisted of PBMCs, taken after anti-PD-1 treatment. The origin of the receptors is a human donor with basal cell carcinoma.

The chain links TRBV4-2 to TRBJ2-3; D gene unclear. Looked up from germline, CDR1 is LGHNA and CDR2 is YNFKEQ. V lost 0 bases to trimming and J lost 1 base, with 11 bases between them. The CDR3 covers 16 residues. CDR3 DNA: TGTGCCAGCAGCCAAGAGGGTGACTCCCGCACAGATACGCAGTATTTT. Residues: CASSQEGDSRTDTQYF.

On this clone: This sample also contains other DNA sequences that code for the same CDR3. The chain is built from TRBV9 and TRBJ2-5; D is uncertain. The CDR3 covers 14 residues. Germline V gives CDR1 SGDLS, CDR2 YYNGEE. V was pared by 0 bases and J by 1 base, with 7 bases between. CDR3 in amino acids: CASSVEAAQETQYF. The CDR3 DNA sequence: TGTGCCAGCAGCGTAGAGGCAGCCCAAGAGACCCAGTACTTC.

The J gene is TRBJ2-7, the V gene TRBV5-6; TRBD2 matches at 13 bases. The V gene end was trimmed by 3 bases and the J gene end by 6 bases; junction bases not matched to a gene: 6. Looked up from germline, CDR1 is SGHDT and CDR2 is YYEEEE. CDR3 length equals 15 residues. The CDR3 protein is CASSWPGTSGTEQYF. DNA for the CDR3: TGTGCCAGCAGCTGGCCCGGGACTAGCGGGACCGAGCAGTACTTC.

This clone occurred a few times. The genes are TRBV7-6 and TRBJ2-1, with D maybe TRBD2 (6 bases). Trimming cost V 3 bases and J 5 bases, with 14 bases left between them. This CDR3 has 15 amino acids. Germline V gives CDR1 SGHVS, CDR2 FNYEAQ. Here the CDR3 reads CASSFSGEVNNEQFF. In DNA form, the CDR3 reads TGTGCCAGCAGCTTTAGCGGAGAAGTTAACAATGAGCAGTTCTTC.

The chain employs TRBV6-2 or TRBV6-3 and TRBJ1-6; D is possibly TRBD1 (5 bases). The length of the CDR3 is 18 residues. V gave up 1 base and J gave up 6 bases, with 19 bases separating them. The germline CDR1 and CDR2 sequences are MNHEY and SVGEGT. This CDR3 reads CASSYYLQGRDGNSPLHF. In DNA, the CDR3 is TGTGCCAGCAGTTACTATCTCCAGGGCCGAGATGGTAATTCACCCCTCCACTTT.

The J gene is TRBJ2-1, the V gene TRBV20-1; perhaps TRBD2 as D (5 bases). This CDR3 contains 15 residues. Trimming took off 3 bases at V and 0 bases at J, with 12 bases between the two ends. Germline V CDR1 and CDR2: DFQATT, SNEGSKA (reference sequence). CDR3 protein: CSASGYGSSYNEQFF. CDR3 DNA sequence: TGCAGTGCTAGTGGCTATGGGAGCTCCTACAATGAGCAGTTCTTC.

Only one count was recorded for this clone. Other DNA sequences from this sample encode an identical CDR3 as well. The J gene is TRBJ2-1, the V gene TRBV2; maybe TRBD2 (7 bases). The CDR3 contains 19 residues. The germline V gene encodes CDR1 SNHLY and CDR2 FYNNEI. The ends were cut back, 11 bases at V and 0 bases at J, with 29 bases in the middle. CDR3 sequence (DNA): TGTGCCCCCTGTGATGGGGGGGCGCGGGCGGGGAGCTCCTACAATGAGCAGTTCTTC. Translated, it gives CAPCDGGARAGSSYNEQFF.

The chain carries TRBV19 and TRBJ2-7; 10 bases match TRBD1. Germline V gene sequence: CDR1 LNHDA, CDR2 SQIVND (reference sequence). There are 14 residues in the CDR3. After removal of 3 bases from V and 4 bases from J, the junction contained 3 bases not matched to a gene. CDR3 DNA sequence: TGTGCCAGTAGTATCGGGACAGGGGCTTACGAGCAGTACTTC. Translated: CASSIGTGAYEQYF.

The rearrangement joins TRBV7-3 to TRBJ2-2, with D possibly being TRBD1 (6 bases). Germline values: CDR1 SGHTA, CDR2 FQGTGA. Deletions cut 7 bases from V and 5 bases from J, with 11 bases between. The CDR3 is 13 residues long. The CDR3 DNA follows: TGTGCCAGCATCCAGGGGCCGACCGGGGAGCTGTTTTTT. It is translated as CASIQGPTGELFF.

This sequence joins TRBV29-1 and TRBJ2-3, with 16 nucleotides matching TRBD2. Germline CDR1 reads SQVTM; CDR2 reads ANQGSEA. This CDR3 comprises 14 residues. After removal of 4 bases from V and 8 bases from J, the junction contained 3 bases not matched to a gene. The CDR3 is CSVGGTSGGVTQYF. DNA for the CDR3: TGCAGCGTTGGTGGGACTAGCGGGGGGGTTACGCAGTATTTT.

The CDR3 is CASSSAGGLGVQYF. The CDR3 bases are TGTGCCAGCAGTTCAGCGGGGGGCTTAGGGGTCCAGTACTTC. The chain joins TRBV7-2 to TRBJ2-5; 9 bases fit TRBD2. The CDR3 has 14 residues. Trimming at V came to 6 bases and at J to 10 bases, leaving 12 bases not matched to a gene. Germline CDR1 SGHTA, CDR2 FQGNSA.

This chain joins TRBV11-3 and TRBJ2-3; unclear D gene. Looked up from germline, CDR1 is SGHNT and CDR2 is YENEEA. The CDR3 runs 14 residues. V was cut by 0 bases and J by 6 bases, with 10 bases left in between. CDR3 bases: TGTGCCAGCAGCTTAGACCCCTCGCGGGATACGCAGTATTTT. Translated: CASSLDPSRDTQYF.

This chain joins TRBV7-2 and TRBJ1-1; unclear D gene. The CDR3 totals 13 residues. Deletions cut 1 base from V and 4 bases from J, with 7 bases between. Germline values: CDR1 SGHTA, CDR2 FQGNSA. CDR3 sequence reads: CASSLGVSTEAFF. Written as DNA, the CDR3 is TGTGCCAGCAGCTTAGGGGTAAGCACTGAAGCTTTCTTT.

This CDR3 is CASSPGQGRKEQYF. The DNA for the CDR3 is TGTGCCAGCTCGCCGGGACAGGGTAGGAAGGAGCAGTACTTC. This chain joins TRBV27 and TRBJ2-7, with 9 nucleotides matching TRBD1. The V gene end was trimmed by 8 bases and the J gene end by 7 bases; junction bases not matched to a gene: 12. The germline V gene encodes CDR1 MNHEY and CDR2 SMNVEV (reference sequence). The CDR3 is 14 residues long.

The chain carries TRBV29-1 and TRBJ2-3; TRBD2 matches 7 bases. CDR3 length: 15 amino acids. Looked up from germline, CDR1 is SQVTM and CDR2 is ANQGSEA. Losses at the gene ends were 4 bases for V and 5 bases for J; bases not matched to a gene: 12. The CDR3 DNA is TGCAGCGTTGGTGGGCGGGAGCTGGGTGGAGATACGCAGTATTTT. It specifies CSVGGRELGGDTQYF.

This clone has only a few counts. The rearrangement uses TRBV19 and TRBJ1-2, with 7 positions matching TRBD1. The CDR3 is 16 amino acids. After removal of 3 bases from V and 3 bases from J, the junction contained 10 bases not matched to a gene. CDR1 is LNHDA and CDR2 is SQIVND in the germline V gene (reference sequence). The CDR3 loop is CASSMGDWGTDYGYTF. CDR3 coding DNA: TGTGCCAGTAGTATGGGCGATTGGGGGACAGACTATGGCTACACCTTC.

V and J are TRBV7-2 and TRBJ2-1, with 7 bases matching TRBD1. Looked up from germline, CDR1 is SGHTA and CDR2 is FQGNSA. This CDR3 is built from 16 residues. The V gene end was trimmed by 1 base and the J gene end by 0 bases; junction bases not matched to a gene: 3. In nucleotides, the CDR3 is TGTGCCAGCAGCTTAGAGTCAGGGGGCTCCTACAATGAGCAGTTCTTC. Its protein is CASSLESGGSYNEQFF. The whole variable domain, remainder taken from reference TRBV7-2 and TRBJ2-1, is GAGVSQSPSNKVTEKGKDVELRCDPISGHTALYWYRQSLGQGLEFLIYFQGNSAPDKSGLPSDRFSAERTGGSVSTLTIQRTQQEDSAVYLCASSLESGGSYNEQFFGPGTRLTVL.

This chain uses TRBV4-1 with TRBJ2-2; tentatively, D is TRBD1 or TRBD2 (5 bases each). Germline V gives CDR1 MGHRA, CDR2 YSYEKL. Trimming removed 1 base from V and 1 base from J, with 13 bases in between. The CDR3 has 17 amino acids. CDR3 sequence reads: CASSQGVGTRNTGELFF. The CDR3, as DNA: TGCGCCAGCAGCCAAGGTGTCGGGACCAGGAACACCGGGGAGCTGTTTTTT.

The chain recombines TRBV19 with TRBJ2-3, with D tentatively TRBD2 (6 bases). The CDR3 length is 17 residues. Germline values: CDR1 LNHDA, CDR2 SQIVND (reference sequence). Between the trimmed V and J ends, which lost 6 bases and 0 bases, there was a span of 19 bases. The CDR3 DNA reads TGTGCCAGTAGGACTAGGGACCACCGGGGGAGCACAGATACGCAGTATTTT. This encodes CASRTRDHRGSTDTQYF.

This clone was observed a handful of times. This chain links TRBV14 with TRBJ2-3; D call uncertain. There are 11 residues in the CDR3. The ends were cut back, 3 bases at V and 2 bases at J, with 0 bases in the middle. CDR1 and CDR2 (germline): SGHDN, FVKESK. The DNA of the CDR3 is TGTGCCAGCAGCCACACAGATACGCAGTATTTT. This translates into CASSHTDTQYF.

As concerns this clone: At the DNA level, this CDR3 is encoded by other sequences in the same sample as well. The chain combines TRBV10-3 with TRBJ2-1; D gene uncertain. This CDR3 contains 11 residues. Between the trimmed V and J ends, which lost 4 bases and 6 bases, there was a span of 4 bases. Per the germline V gene, CDR1 is ENHRY and CDR2 is SYGVKD. CDR3 DNA sequence: TGTGCCATCAGTGTTGGCAATGAGCAGTTCTTC. Protein: CAISVGNEQFF.

This clone occurred once. The chain has TRBV28 and TRBJ2-2, with unresolved D. CDR1 and CDR2 from the germline V gene are MDHEN and SYDVKM. The CDR3 is 11 amino acids. Trimming removed 3 bases at V and 7 bases at J, with 3 bases between. This chain's CDR3 is CASSFGGELFF. The DNA of the CDR3 is TGTGCCAGCAGTTTCGGCGGGGAGCTGTTTTTT.

The DNA for the CDR3 is TGTGCCAGCAGCCCCTGGACTTCGAACACCGGGGAGCTGTTTTTT. Amino acids: CASSPWTSNTGELFF. This rearrangement joins TRBV5-4 to TRBJ2-2; maybe TRBD2 (5 bases). From germline, CDR1 is SGHNT and CDR2 YYREEE (reference sequence). This CDR3 spans 15 amino acids. V gave up 4 bases and J gave up 0 bases, with 10 bases separating them.

CDR3 coding DNA: TGTGCCAGCAGCTTAGGACTAGCGGGAGGTGAGCAGTTCTTC. Translating it yields CASSLGLAGGEQFF. The rearrangement links TRBV7-9 to TRBJ2-1; TRBD2 matches at 13 bases. This CDR3 has 14 residues. The germline gives CDR1 SEHNR, CDR2 FQNEAQ (reference sequence). V trimming: 1 base; J trimming: 9 bases; junction bases outside the gene matches: 0.